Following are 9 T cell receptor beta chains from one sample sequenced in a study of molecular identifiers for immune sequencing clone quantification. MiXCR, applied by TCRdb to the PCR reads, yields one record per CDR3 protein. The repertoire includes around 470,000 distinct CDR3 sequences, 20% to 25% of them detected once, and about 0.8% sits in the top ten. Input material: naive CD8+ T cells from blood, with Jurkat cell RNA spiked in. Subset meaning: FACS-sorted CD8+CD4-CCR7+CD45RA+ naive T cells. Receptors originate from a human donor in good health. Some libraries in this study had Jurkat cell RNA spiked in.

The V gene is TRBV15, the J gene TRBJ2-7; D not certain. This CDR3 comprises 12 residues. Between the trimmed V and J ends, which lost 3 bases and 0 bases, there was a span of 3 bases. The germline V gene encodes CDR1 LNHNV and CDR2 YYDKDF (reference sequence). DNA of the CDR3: TGTGCCACCAGCAGGAGCTCCTACGAGCAGTACTTC. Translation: CATSRSSYEQYF.

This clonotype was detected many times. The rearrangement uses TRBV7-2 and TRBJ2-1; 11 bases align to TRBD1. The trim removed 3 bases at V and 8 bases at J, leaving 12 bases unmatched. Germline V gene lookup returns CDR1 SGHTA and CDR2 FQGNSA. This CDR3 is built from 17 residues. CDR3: CASSFRYGQGATDEQFF. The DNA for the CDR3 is TGTGCCAGCAGCTTCCGTTACGGACAGGGGGCGACAGATGAGCAGTTCTTC.

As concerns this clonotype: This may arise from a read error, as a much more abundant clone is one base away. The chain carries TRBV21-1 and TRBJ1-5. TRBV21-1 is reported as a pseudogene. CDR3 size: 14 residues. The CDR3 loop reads CAGSKVACDQPQHF. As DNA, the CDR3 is TGTGCCGGCAGCAAAGTGGCATGTGATCAGCCCCAGCATTTT.

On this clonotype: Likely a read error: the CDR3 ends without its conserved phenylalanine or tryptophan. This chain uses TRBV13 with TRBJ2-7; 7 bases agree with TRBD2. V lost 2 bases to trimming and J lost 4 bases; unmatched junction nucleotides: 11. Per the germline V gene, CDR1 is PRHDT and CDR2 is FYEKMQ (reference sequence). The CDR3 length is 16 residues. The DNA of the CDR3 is TGTGCCAGCAGCTTACGTAGGGGCACTAGCGCTTACGAGCAGTACCTC. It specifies CASSLRRGTSAYEQYL.

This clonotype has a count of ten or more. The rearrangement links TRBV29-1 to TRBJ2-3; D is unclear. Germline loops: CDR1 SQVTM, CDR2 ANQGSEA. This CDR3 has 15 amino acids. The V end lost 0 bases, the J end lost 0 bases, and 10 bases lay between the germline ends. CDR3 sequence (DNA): TGCAGCGTTGAAGATGTAGGGCCTAGCACAGATACGCAGTATTTT. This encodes CSVEDVGPSTDTQYF.

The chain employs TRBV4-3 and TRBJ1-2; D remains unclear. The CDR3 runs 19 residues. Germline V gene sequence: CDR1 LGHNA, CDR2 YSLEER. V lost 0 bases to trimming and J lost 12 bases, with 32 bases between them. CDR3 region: CASSQDVRISSLFVGGHTF. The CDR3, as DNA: TGCGCCAGCAGCCAAGATGTTAGGATCTCGTCTTTGTTTGTAGGCGGCCACACCTTC.

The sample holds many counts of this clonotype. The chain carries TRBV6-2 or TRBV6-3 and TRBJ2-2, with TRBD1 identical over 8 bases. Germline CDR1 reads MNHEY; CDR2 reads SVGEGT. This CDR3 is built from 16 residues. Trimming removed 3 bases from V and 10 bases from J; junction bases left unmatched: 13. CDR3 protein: CASSYPEQGGLEELFF. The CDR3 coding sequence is TGTGCCAGCAGTTATCCGGAACAGGGGGGCCTAGAGGAGCTGTTTTTT.

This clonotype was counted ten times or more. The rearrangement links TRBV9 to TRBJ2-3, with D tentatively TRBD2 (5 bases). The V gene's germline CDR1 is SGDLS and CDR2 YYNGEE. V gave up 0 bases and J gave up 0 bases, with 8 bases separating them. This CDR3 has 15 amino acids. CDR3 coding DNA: TGTGCCAGCAGCGTAGCTAGCTCTAGCACAGATACGCAGTATTTT. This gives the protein CASSVASSSTDTQYF. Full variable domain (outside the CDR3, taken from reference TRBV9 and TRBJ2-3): DSGVTQTPKHLITATGQRVTLRCSPRSGDLSVYWYQQSLDQGLQFLIQYYNGEERAKGNILERFSAQQFPDLHSELNLSSLELGDSALYFCASSVASSSTDTQYFGPGTRLTVL.

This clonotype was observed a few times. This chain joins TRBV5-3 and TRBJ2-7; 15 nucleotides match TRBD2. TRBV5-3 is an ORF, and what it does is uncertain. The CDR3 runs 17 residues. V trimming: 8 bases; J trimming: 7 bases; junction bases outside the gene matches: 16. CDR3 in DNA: TGTGCCAGCAGCCTTGGAGGGGGACTAGCGGGAGGAAAGGAGCAGTACTTC. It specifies CASSLGGGLAGGKEQYF.